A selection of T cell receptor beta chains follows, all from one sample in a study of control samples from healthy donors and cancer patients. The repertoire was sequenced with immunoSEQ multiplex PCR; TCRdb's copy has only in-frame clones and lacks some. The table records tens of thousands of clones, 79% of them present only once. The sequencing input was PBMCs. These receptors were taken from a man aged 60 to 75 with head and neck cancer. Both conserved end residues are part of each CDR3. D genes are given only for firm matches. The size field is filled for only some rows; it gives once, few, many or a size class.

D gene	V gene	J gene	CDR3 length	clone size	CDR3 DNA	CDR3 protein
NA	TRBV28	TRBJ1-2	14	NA	TGTGCCAGCAGTTTCCGACAGCTTCGCTATGGCTACACCTTC	CASSFRQLRYGYTF
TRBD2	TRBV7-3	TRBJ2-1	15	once	TGTGCCAGCAGCTTGCGACTAGCGGGAGTTGAGGAGCAGTTCTTC	CASSLRLAGVEEQFF
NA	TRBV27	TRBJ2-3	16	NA	TGTGCCAGCAGTTTCTGGGGCGGAGCGGGCACAGATACGCAGTATTTT	CASSFWGGAGTDTQYF
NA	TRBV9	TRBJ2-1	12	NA	TGTGCCAGCAGCGCCGGGGGCCATGAGCAGTTCTTC	CASSAGGHEQFF
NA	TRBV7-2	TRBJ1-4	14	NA	TGTGCCAGCAGCTTCTCGGCAACTAATGAAAAACTGTTTTTT	CASSFSATNEKLFF
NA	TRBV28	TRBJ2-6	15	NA	TGTGCCAGCAGTTCGACAGGTTCTTCAGCCAACGTCCTGACTTTC	CASSSTGSSANVLTF
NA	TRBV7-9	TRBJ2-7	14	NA	TGTGCCAGCAGCTTGAACGGAGGGGTGGGCGAGCAGTACTTC	CASSLNGGVGEQYF
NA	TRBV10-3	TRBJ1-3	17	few	TGTGCCATCAGTGAGAATAGTTTGAGGAACTCTGGAAACACCATATATTTT	CAISENSLRNSGNTIYF
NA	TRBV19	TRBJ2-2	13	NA	TGTGCCAGTAGTGGAACAGGGACCGGGGAGCTGTTTTTT	CASSGTGTGELFF
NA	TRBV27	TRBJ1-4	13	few	TGTGCCAGCTCGAGGGGGTGGGGCGAAAAACTGTTTTTT	CASSRGWGEKLFF
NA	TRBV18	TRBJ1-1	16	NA	TGTGCCAGCTCACCACTCATCGCCAGGGTTTTCTCTGAAGCTTTCTTT	CASSPLIARVFSEAFF
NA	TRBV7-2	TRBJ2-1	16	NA	TGTGCCAGCAGCTCCGTCGGTAGCGCTGTACAAAATGAGCAGTTCTTC	CASSSVGSAVQNEQFF
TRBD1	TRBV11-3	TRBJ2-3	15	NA	TGTGCCAGCAGCCAGAACAGGGGGCTTACAGATACGCAGTATTTT	CASSQNRGLTDTQYF
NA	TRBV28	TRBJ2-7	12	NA	TGTGCCAGCAGGTCCACAGTGTACGAGCAGTACTTC	CASRSTVYEQYF
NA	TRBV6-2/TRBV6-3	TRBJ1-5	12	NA	TGTGCCAGCAGTAAGGTCGGTCAGCCCCAGCATTTT	CASSKVGQPQHF
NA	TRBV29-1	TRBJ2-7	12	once	TGCAGCGTTGATGGCAGGGACTACGAGCAGTACTTC	CSVDGRDYEQYF
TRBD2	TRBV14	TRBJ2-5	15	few	TGTGCCAGCAGCCAAGGACTAGCGGGAGCAGAGACCCAGTACTTC	CASSQGLAGAETQYF
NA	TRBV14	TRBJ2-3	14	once	TGTGCCAGCAGCCCAACTAGGGGCGCAGATACGCAGTATTTT	CASSPTRGADTQYF
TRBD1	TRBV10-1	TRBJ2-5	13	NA	TGCGCCAGCAGTGGTAACAGGGGGTCGGCTCAGTACTTC	CASSGNRGSAQYF
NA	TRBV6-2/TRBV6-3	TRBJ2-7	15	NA	TGTGCCAGCAGGTACCCTGGGAGATCTCGGGCCGAGCAGTACTTC	CASRYPGRSRAEQYF
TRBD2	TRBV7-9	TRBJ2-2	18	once	TGTGCCAGCAGCTTAGAGGGACTAGCGAGTGGTTCCACCGGGGAGCTGTTTTTT	CASSLEGLASGSTGELFF
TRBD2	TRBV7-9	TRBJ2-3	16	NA	TGTGCCAGCAGCTTCGGCCTAGCGGGAGTAGTGGATACGCAGTATTTT	CASSFGLAGVVDTQYF
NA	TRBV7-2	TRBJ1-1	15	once	TGTGCCAGCAGCCCAAGGGTAGGGAGTAAGACTGAAGCTTTCTTT	CASSPRVGSKTEAFF
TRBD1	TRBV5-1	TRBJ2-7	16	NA	TGCGCCAGCAGCTTGGGGCACAGGGACAGTTCCTACGAGCAGTACTTC	CASSLGHRDSSYEQYF
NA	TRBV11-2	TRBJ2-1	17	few	TGTGCCAGCAGCGCCCGGGGGACAGTAGGGGTATACAATGAGCAGTTCTTC	CASSARGTVGVYNEQFF
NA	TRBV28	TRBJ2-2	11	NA	TGTGCCTGGGGGGACACCGGGGAGCTGTTTTTT	CAWGDTGELFF
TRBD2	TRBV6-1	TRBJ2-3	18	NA	TGTGCCAGCAGTGTTTATAGCGGGAGGGCCAGGAACACAGATACGCAGTATTTT	CASSVYSGRARNTDTQYF
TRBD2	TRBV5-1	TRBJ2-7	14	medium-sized	TGCGCCAGCAGCTCCGCTAGCGGGAGGTTTCTTTGGCACTTC	CASSSASGRFLWHF
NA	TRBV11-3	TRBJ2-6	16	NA	TGTGCCAGCAGCTTTGGTACAGGGTCTGGGGCCAACGTCCTGACTTTC	CASSFGTGSGANVLTF
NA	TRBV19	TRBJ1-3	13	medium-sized	TGTGCCAGTAGTATCACAGGCTGGGACACCATATATTTT	CASSITGWDTIYF
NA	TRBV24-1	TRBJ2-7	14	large	TGTGCCACCGGCAGGGGGGACCAGAAGTGCGAGCAGTACTTC	CATGRGDQKCEQYF
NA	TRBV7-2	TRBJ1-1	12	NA	TGTGCCAGCAGCCCGGTCGGCACTGAAGCTTTCTTT	CASSPVGTEAFF
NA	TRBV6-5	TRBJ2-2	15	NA	TGTGCCAGCAAGGGGGTTGACTACCGCAGCGGGGAGCTGTTTTTT	CASKGVDYRSGELFF
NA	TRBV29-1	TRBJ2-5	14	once	TGCAGCGCGTCCGAGGGAACGTACCAAGAGACCCAGTACTTC	CSASEGTYQETQYF
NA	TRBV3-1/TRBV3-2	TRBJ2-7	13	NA	TGTGCCAGCAGCCTTAGTCCTACCTACGAGCAGTACTTC	CASSLSPTYEQYF
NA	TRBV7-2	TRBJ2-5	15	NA	TGTGCCAGCAGCTTAGCGGGGGGGGCCCAAGAGACCCAGTACTTC	CASSLAGGAQETQYF
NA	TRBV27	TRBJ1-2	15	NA	TGTGCCAGCACTCAAATCGGCGGAACTAACTATGGCTACACCTTC	CASTQIGGTNYGYTF
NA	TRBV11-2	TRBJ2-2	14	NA	TGTGCCAGCAGCTTACAGTCGAACACCGGGGAGCTGTTTTTT	CASSLQSNTGELFF
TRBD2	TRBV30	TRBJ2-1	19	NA	TGTGCCTGGAGTACCACCGGGACTAGCGGGAGGGCCTTCTACAATGAGCAGTTCTTC	CAWSTTGTSGRAFYNEQFF
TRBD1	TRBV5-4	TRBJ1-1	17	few	TGTGCCAGCAGCTCCGGGACAGGGGGCGGAATTGGGACGGAAGCTTTCTTT	CASSSGTGGGIGTEAFF
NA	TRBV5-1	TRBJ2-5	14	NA	TGCGCCAGCAGCGTAGGACTACGGAAAGAGACCCAGTACTTC	CASSVGLRKETQYF
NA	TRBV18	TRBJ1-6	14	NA	TGTGCCAGCTCAACAGCAGCTCGCAATTCACCCCTCCACTTT	CASSTAARNSPLHF
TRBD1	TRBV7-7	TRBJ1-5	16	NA	TGTGCTAGCAGCTCGGGGTCGGGACAGGGTAATCAGCCCCAGCATTTT	CASSSGSGQGNQPQHF
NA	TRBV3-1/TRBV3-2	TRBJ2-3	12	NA	TGTGCCAGCAGCCCCCTCGGGAATACGCAGTATTTT	CASSPLGNTQYF
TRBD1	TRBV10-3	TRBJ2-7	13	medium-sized	TGTGCCACCTATGAGGGACAGGGTGAATCGGCGTACTTC	CATYEGQGESAYF
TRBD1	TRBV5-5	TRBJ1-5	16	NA	TGTGCCAGCAGCGGAGGGACAGGGGGCGTCGATCAGCCCCAGCATTTT	CASSGGTGGVDQPQHF
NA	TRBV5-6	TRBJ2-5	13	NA	TGTGCCAGCAGCCCAAAACGGAGGGAGACCCAGTACTTC	CASSPKRRETQYF
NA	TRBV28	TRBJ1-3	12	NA	TGTGCCAGCAGTACTCCTGGAAACACCATATATTTT	CASSTPGNTIYF